A single sample is the source of the 23 T cell receptor beta chains below, sequenced in a study of breast tumors, draining lymph nodes, adjacent tissues. Axillary draining lymph nodes of breast cancer patients supplied the node samples. MiXCR, applied by TCRdb to the multiplex PCR reads, yields one record per CDR3 protein. This table holds around 120,000 distinct CDR3 sequences, around 20% found once. Sequencing was done on a sample of axillary lymph node tissue. These receptors were collected from a female donor with breast cancer. Some clones in this sample may be carry-over from other donors' samples.

The sample holds many counts of this clonotype. The chain recombines TRBV7-6 with TRBJ2-5, with a possible D match to TRBD1 (6 bases). CDR1 SGHVS and CDR2 FNYEAQ come from the germline V gene. This CDR3 is 15 amino acids long. Trimming took 6 bases from V and 5 from J, leaving 19 bases between them. The CDR3 loop reads CASSPGPTGVETQYF. The DNA for the CDR3 is TGTGCCAGCAGTCCCGGGCCGACAGGAGTGGAGACCCAGTACTTC. Using reference TRBV7-6 and TRBJ2-5 for the parts outside the CDR3, the full variable domain is GAGVSQSPRYKVTKRGQDVALRCDPISGHVSLYWYRQALGQGPEFLTYFNYEAQQDKSGLPNDRFSAERPEGSISTLTIQRTEQRDSAMYRCASSPGPTGVETQYFGPGTRLLVL.

Concerning this clonotype itself: This sequence may be a read error, since a much larger clone differs from it by one base. The V gene is TRBV4-2, the J gene TRBJ2-5; 13 positions match TRBD2. Germline V gives CDR1 LGHNA, CDR2 YNFKEQ. The CDR3 runs 17 residues. In nucleotides, the CDR3 is TGTACCAGCAGCCAAGGGAAGACTAGCGGGAGGAGGGAGACCCAGTACTTC. This sequence encodes CTSSQGKTSGRRETQYF.

The rearrangement joins TRBV10-1 to TRBJ1-1; D is perhaps TRBD1 (5 bases). CDR3 length equals 13 residues. Germline assignment: CDR1 WNHNN and CDR2 SYGVQD (reference sequence). Between the trimmed V and J ends, which lost 0 bases and 4 bases, there was a span of 6 bases. CDR3 in DNA: TGCGCCAGCAGTGAGTCAAGGGGCACTGAAGCTTTCTTT. This translates into CASSESRGTEAFF.

This clonotype was counted at least ten times. The chain recombines TRBV14 with TRBJ2-1; 9 positions match TRBD1. The V gene end was trimmed by 6 bases and the J gene end by 7 bases; junction bases not matched to a gene: 10. The CDR3 is 15 residues long. The germline CDR1 and CDR2 sequences are SGHDN and FVKESK. The CDR3 region has the DNA TGTGCCAGCAGAGAGTCCCGGGACAGGGATAATGAGCAGTTCTTC. Its translation: CASRESRDRDNEQFF.

This clonotype was observed at least ten times. The chain is built from TRBV20-1 and TRBJ2-2; 10 bases are a match to TRBD2. The V gene's germline CDR1 is DFQATT and CDR2 SNEGSKA (reference sequence). The CDR3 has 13 residues. CDR3 sequence: CGRLAGGTGELFF. The CDR3 bases are TGCGGAAGACTAGCGGGCGGGACCGGGGAGCTGTTTTTT.

On this clonotype: One end of the junction fails to match germline, which may point to a read error. The V and J genes are TRBV18 and TRBJ1-2; 8 bases match TRBD1. The germline CDR1 and CDR2 sequences are KGHSH and LQKENI. The CDR3 loop spans 18 amino acids. The CDR3 sequence is CASSPPGTGNPWNYGYTF. Written as DNA, the CDR3 is TGTGCCAGCTCTCCACCCGGGACAGGAAACCCATGGAACTATGGCTACACCTTC.

Ten or more counts support this clonotype. V gene TRBV7-2 combines with J gene TRBJ2-1; D remains ambiguous. The CDR3 has 15 residues. Trimming left V 3 bases short and J 6 bases short, with 15 bases between. CDR1 is SGHTA, CDR2 FQGNSA, per germline. The CDR3 nucleotides are TGTGCCAGCAGCTTTTCTGTAGTAGTTACCAATGAGCAGTTCTTC. It encodes CASSFSVVVTNEQFF.

This clonotype was observed at least ten times. The J gene is TRBJ2-7, the V gene TRBV12-3 or TRBV12-4, with TRBD2 matching over 12 bases. This CDR3 has 14 amino acids. Trimming cost V 6 bases and J 4 bases; bases outside gene matches: 4. Here the CDR3 reads CASSPTSGRYEQYF. CDR3 bases: TGTGCCAGCAGCCCGACTAGCGGGAGATACGAGCAGTACTTC.

Notes on this clonotype: A read error may be the cause here, since a much bigger clone is one base away. The missing conserved phenylalanine or tryptophan at the end of this CDR3 makes a read error likely. The V gene is TRBV11-2, the J gene TRBJ1-6; 9 nucleotides line up with TRBD1. The germline V gene encodes CDR1 SGHAT and CDR2 FQNNGV. V trimming: 3 bases; J trimming: 15 bases; junction bases outside the gene matches: 9. The CDR3 consists of 14 residues. The CDR3 sequence: CASSFYGTGNLLHC. The CDR3 DNA sequence: TGTGCCAGCAGCTTTTACGGGACAGGGAATCTCCTCCACTGT.

Turning to this clonotype: A much larger clone lies one base from this, so it may be a read error. No conserved phenylalanine or tryptophan ends this CDR3, so it is likely a read error. The chain uses TRBV20-1 and TRBJ2-3; D gene unclear. Between the trimmed V and J ends, which lost 6 bases and 3 bases, there was a span of 7 bases. The CDR3 spans 11 residues. CDR1 and CDR2 from the germline V gene are DFQATT and SNEGSKA (reference sequence). CDR3 region: CSASKTDTQYS. The CDR3, as DNA: TGCAGTGCAAGTAAAACAGATACGCAGTATTCT.

This clonotype was found a few times. The rearrangement links TRBV7-9 to TRBJ2-2; 13 nucleotides line up with TRBD2. The CDR3 has 17 amino acids. V shed 5 bases and J 0 bases; nucleotides not matched to a gene: 3. Per the germline V gene, CDR1 is SEHNR and CDR2 is FQNEAQ (reference sequence). In DNA form, the CDR3 reads TGTGCCAGCAGCCAGACTAGCGGGAGGCCGAACACCGGGGAGCTGTTTTTT. As protein: CASSQTSGRPNTGELFF. Using reference TRBV7-9 and TRBJ2-2 for the parts outside the CDR3, the full variable domain is DTGVSQNPRHKITKRGQNVTFRCDPISEHNRLYWYRQTLGQGPEFLTYFQNEAQLEKSRLLSDRFSAERPKGSFSTLEIQRTEQGDSAMYLCASSQTSGRPNTGELFFGEGSRLTVL.

Ten or more counts support this clonotype. The chain couples TRBV19 to TRBJ2-7; TRBD1 or TRBD2 may be the D gene (5 bases each). Germline V gene lookup returns CDR1 LNHDA and CDR2 SQIVND (reference sequence). V was cut by 6 bases and J by 1 base, with 16 bases left in between. The CDR3 spans 15 residues. CDR3 sequence: CASRGMGTASYEQYF. DNA for the CDR3: TGTGCCAGTAGGGGGATGGGGACGGCTTCCTACGAGCAGTACTTC.

The sample holds many counts of this clonotype. CDR3 in amino acids: CASSLVPLAASTDTQYF. In DNA form, the CDR3 reads TGCGCCAGCAGCTTGGTCCCCCTAGCAGCTAGCACAGATACGCAGTATTTT. The chain is built from TRBV5-1 and TRBJ2-3, with D perhaps matching TRBD2 (5 bases). The germline gives CDR1 SGHRS, CDR2 YFSETQ. V dropped 0 bases and J dropped 0 bases, with 14 bases sitting between them. The length of the CDR3 is 17 residues.

This clonotype was found many times. The V call is TRBV2, the J call TRBJ1-2; 9 nucleotides align to TRBD1. This CDR3 is 13 amino acids long. Trimming took 7 bases from V and 5 from J; bases not matched to a gene: 5. Germline V CDR1 and CDR2: SNHLY, FYNNEI. This chain's CDR3 is CASTFDRGYGYTF. The CDR3, as DNA: TGTGCCAGCACGTTCGACAGGGGGTATGGCTACACCTTC. Based on the CDR3 plus reference TRBV2 and TRBJ1-2, the full variable domain is EPEVTQTPSHQVTQMGQEVILRCVPISNHLYFYWYRQILGQKVEFLVSFYNNEISEKSEIFDDQFSVERPDGSNFTLKIRSTKLEDSAMYFCASTFDRGYGYTFGSGTRLTVV.

This clonotype was seen at least ten times. The chain carries TRBV7-2 and TRBJ2-7, with 7 bases identical to TRBD2. The CDR3 loop spans 16 amino acids. Germline-derived CDR1 and CDR2 are SGHTA and FQGNSA. With 5 bases clipped from V and 4 bases from J, the junction kept 14 bases outside the gene matches. CDR3 sequence (DNA): TGTGCCAGCAGCCCCCTGGGACTTTTGCGGGGGTACGAGCAGTACTTC. It encodes CASSPLGLLRGYEQYF.

This clonotype was observed many times. V is TRBV7-2 and J is TRBJ2-1; D tentatively fits TRBD1 or TRBD2 (5 bases each). The germline V gene encodes CDR1 SGHTA and CDR2 FQGNSA. The CDR3 runs 15 residues. V lost 6 bases and J 0 bases, leaving 12 bases between the germline ends. The CDR3 DNA reads TGTGCCAGCAGAACCGGGACCAACTCCTACAATGAGCAGTTCTTC. Amino acid sequence: CASRTGTNSYNEQFF.

Ten or more counts support this clonotype. The chain links TRBV7-9 to TRBJ2-5; 10 nucleotides match TRBD2. This CDR3 contains 16 residues. Per germline, CDR1 SEHNR and CDR2 FQNEAQ (reference sequence). The V and J ends lost 5 bases and 4 bases, in that order; junction bases with no gene match: 10. CDR3 sequence reads: CASSDMLAGERETQYF. The DNA for the CDR3 is TGTGCCAGCAGCGACATGCTAGCGGGAGAGAGAGAGACCCAGTACTTC. Full variable domain (remainder filled in from reference TRBV7-9 and TRBJ2-5): DTGVSQNPRHKITKRGQNVTFRCDPISEHNRLYWYRQTLGQGPEFLTYFQNEAQLEKSRLLSDRFSAERPKGSFSTLEIQRTEQGDSAMYLCASSDMLAGERETQYFGPGTRLLVL.

This clonotype was picked up many times. The V and J genes are TRBV4-1 and TRBJ2-1; D uncertain. Trimming left V 6 bases short and J 3 bases short, with 9 bases between. CDR3 size: 13 residues. The germline V gene encodes CDR1 MGHRA and CDR2 YSYEKL. The CDR3 sequence is CASRSSGYNEQFF. The CDR3 DNA reads TGCGCCAGCAGGTCGTCTGGCTACAATGAGCAGTTCTTC.

As to this clonotype: This clone may be a read error of a much larger clone one base away. The CDR3 reads CASGLKLGLSEGYTF. DNA for the CDR3: TGCGCCAGCGGCCTAAAGCTGGGCCTGAGCGAGGGCTACACCTTC. This chain joins TRBV4-1 and TRBJ1-2; D gene uncertain. Germline V gives CDR1 MGHRA, CDR2 YSYEKL. This CDR3 is 15 amino acids long. V was shortened by 8 bases and J by 8 bases, with 24 bases between the two germline ends.

As concerns this clonotype: Because the CDR3 is missing its conserved closing phenylalanine or tryptophan, this is likely a read error. CDR3 nucleotide sequence: TGCGCCAGCAGCTTGACAGGGATGGGCAATCAGCCCCAGCATTAT. It is translated as CASSLTGMGNQPQHY. The gene calls are TRBV5-1 and TRBJ1-5; D might be TRBD1 (6 bases). This CDR3 comprises 15 residues. Germline values: CDR1 SGHRS, CDR2 YFSETQ. The germline V and J ends were trimmed by 1 base and 2 bases, with 10 bases remaining between them.

This clonotype was detected ten times or more. The V call is TRBV7-9, the J call TRBJ2-7, with D unresolved. This CDR3 has 14 residues. V was cut by 5 bases and J by 0 bases, with 11 bases left in between. Germline V gene data show CDR1 as SEHNR and CDR2 as FQNEAQ (reference sequence). The CDR3 protein is CASSATSSSYEQYF. The DNA for the CDR3 is TGTGCCAGCAGCGCGACATCAAGCTCCTACGAGCAGTACTTC.

Many counts were recorded for this clonotype. J is TRBJ2-7 and V is TRBV5-1, with D possibly matching TRBD1 (7 bases). Germline CDR1 and CDR2: SGHRS and YFSETQ. The length of the CDR3 is 14 residues. V shed 3 bases and J shed 3 bases, with 13 bases lying between them. The CDR3 DNA follows: TGCGCCAGCAGCTCGCAGGGGGGCGGCTACGAGCAGTACTTC. Translating it yields CASSSQGGGYEQYF. The whole variable domain, remainder taken from reference TRBV5-1 and TRBJ2-7, is KAGVTQTPRYLIKTRGQQVTLSCSPISGHRSVSWYQQTPGQGLQFLFEYFSETQRNKGNFPGRFSGRQFSNSRSEMNVSTLELGDSALYLCASSSQGGGYEQYFGPGTRLTVT.

In this sample, this clonotype turned up a few times. Germline is not matched at one junction end, which may reflect a read error. V gene TRBV6-5 combines with J gene TRBJ2-4; 8 nucleotides line up with TRBD1. This CDR3 region has 12 residues. Germline CDR1 MNHEY, CDR2 SVGAGI. The CDR3 DNA follows: TGTGCCAGCAGTCTAAGGACAGGGATTCTGTACTTC. This gives the protein CASSLRTGILYF.